The 21 T cell receptor beta chains below were found in one sample sequenced in a study of radiation and T cells in renal cell carcinoma. TCRdb keeps only in-frame clones here, not all; method: immunoSEQ multiplex PCR. The sample lists tens of thousands of clones, around four fifths seen once, with 9.4% in the top ten. Specified time point: blood 4 weeks post-SBRT, at nephrectomy. The treatment is: 15 Gy SBRT to primary tumor, nephrectomy 4 weeks later. Here the sequenced sample was blood, taken from a patient whose treatment included radiotherapy and nephrectomy. These TCRs come from a man over 45 with renal cell carcinoma.

This chain joins TRBV6-5 and TRBJ2-1; 8 nucleotides match TRBD2. The CDR3 totals 15 residues. Germline values: CDR1 MNHEY, CDR2 SVGAGI. Trimming removed 1 base from V and 4 bases from J; junction bases left unmatched: 3. The CDR3 here is CASSYFSGAYNEQFF. CDR3 sequence (DNA): TGTGCCAGCAGTTACTTTAGCGGGGCTTACAATGAGCAGTTCTTC.

This clone came up once. This chain connects TRBV30 to TRBJ1-2, with D hard to call. V lost 0 bases, J lost 1 base, and 9 bases lay in between. The CDR3 has 14 amino acids. The germline gives CDR1 GTSNPN, CDR2 SVGIG (reference sequence). This chain's CDR3 is CAWSVQSLNYGYTF. The CDR3 DNA sequence: TGTGCCTGGAGTGTACAGTCCCTTAACTATGGCTACACCTTC.

V is TRBV18 and J is TRBJ2-7; 8 bases line up with TRBD1. The V and J ends lost 6 bases and 3 bases, in that order; junction bases with no gene match: 7. The germline V gene encodes CDR1 KGHSH and CDR2 LQKENI. CDR3 size: 14 residues. The CDR3: CASSSGQAVYEQYF. The CDR3 bases are TGTGCCAGCTCGTCGGGACAGGCAGTCTACGAGCAGTACTTC.

The chain carries TRBV7-9 and TRBJ2-7; perhaps TRBD2 as D (5 bases). CDR3 length: 11 residues. V shed 5 bases and J shed 7 bases, with 9 bases lying between them. CDR1 SEHNR and CDR2 FQNEAQ come from the germline V gene (reference sequence). DNA for the CDR3: TGTGCCAGCAGCCCGGGATATGAGCAGTACTTC. Protein product: CASSPGYEQYF.

The chain carries TRBV9 and TRBJ2-1, with 7 bases aligning to TRBD1. J lost 1 base, V lost 5 bases, and 6 bases had no gene match. Germline V gene data show CDR1 as SGDLS and CDR2 as YYNGEE. CDR3 length equals 15 residues. CDR3 protein: CASSAGGRSYNEQFF. The CDR3 coding sequence is TGTGCCAGCAGTGCAGGGGGTAGGTCCTACAATGAGCAGTTCTTC.

The chain joins TRBV2 to TRBJ2-7; 7 bases are shared with TRBD2. This CDR3 region has 15 residues. The germline V gene has CDR1 SNHLY and CDR2 FYNNEI. After removal of 4 bases from V and 2 bases from J, the junction contained 8 bases not matched to a gene. The CDR3 reads CASSVRSGGAYEQYF. Written as DNA, the CDR3 is TGTGCCAGCAGTGTAAGGTCGGGAGGAGCCTACGAGCAGTACTTC. The entire variable domain, with the rest obtained from reference TRBV2 and TRBJ2-7, is as follows: EPEVTQTPSHQVTQMGQEVILRCVPISNHLYFYWYRQILGQKVEFLVSFYNNEISEKSEIFDDQFSVERPDGSNFTLKIRSTKLEDSAMYFCASSVRSGGAYEQYFGPGTRLTVT.

The rearrangement links TRBV14 to TRBJ1-1; no clear D. The germline V and J ends were trimmed by 5 bases and 3 bases, with 13 bases remaining between them. This CDR3 comprises 14 residues. The germline V gene has CDR1 SGHDN and CDR2 FVKESK. The CDR3: CASSSFPGYTEAFF. The CDR3 bases are TGTGCCAGCAGCTCCTTTCCGGGATACACTGAAGCTTTCTTT.

The sample holds a few counts of this clone. The V and J genes are TRBV9 and TRBJ2-3; weak D call: TRBD2 (6 bases). This CDR3 spans 15 amino acids. CDR1 SGDLS and CDR2 YYNGEE come from the germline V gene. V shed 0 bases and J shed 5 bases, with 13 bases lying between them. The CDR3 protein is CASSVEGGAGDTQYF. The CDR3 DNA follows: TGTGCCAGCAGCGTAGAGGGCGGAGCGGGAGATACGCAGTATTTT. Full variable domain (outside the CDR3, taken from reference TRBV9 and TRBJ2-3): DSGVTQTPKHLITATGQRVTLRCSPRSGDLSVYWYQQSLDQGLQFLIQYYNGEERAKGNILERFSAQQFPDLHSELNLSSLELGDSALYFCASSVEGGAGDTQYFGPGTRLTVL.

The count of this clone is one. J is TRBJ1-2 and V is TRBV29-1; TRBD1 agrees at 8 bases. The germline CDR1 and CDR2 sequences are SQVTM and ANQGSEA. This CDR3 region has 14 residues. Trimming took 5 bases from V and 4 from J; bases not matched to a gene: 9. The CDR3 region has the DNA TGCAGCGTTTACGCCGGGACAGGATCCTATGGCTACACCTTC. This sequence encodes CSVYAGTGSYGYTF.

The table lists this clone with a count of one. CDR3: CASSKLGPHNNNEQFF. The DNA for the CDR3 is TGTGCCAGCAGTAAACTGGGACCACACAATAACAATGAGCAGTTCTTC. The V and J genes are TRBV2 and TRBJ2-1; D may match TRBD1 or TRBD2 (5 bases each). There are 16 residues in the CDR3. V was cut by 5 bases and J by 5 bases, with 19 bases left in between. Germline CDR1 reads SNHLY; CDR2 reads FYNNEI.

The chain carries TRBV27 and TRBJ2-1, with D unresolved. CDR3 length: 13 residues. From germline, CDR1 is MNHEY and CDR2 SMNVEV (reference sequence). Trimming cost V 4 bases and J 2 bases, with 6 bases left between them. The CDR3 DNA sequence: TGTGCCAGCAGTTCGTTTACCTACAATGAGCAGTTCTTC. As protein: CASSSFTYNEQFF.

The J gene is TRBJ2-3, the V gene TRBV2; TRBD2 is a possible D gene (6 bases). The CDR3 length is 17 residues. Germline CDR1 reads SNHLY; CDR2 reads FYNNEI. With 8 bases removed from V and 2 bases from J, the gap between germline ends came to 23 bases. The CDR3 DNA is TGTGCCAGCTATGGCGGAGGGCGGGCAGAACCCACAGATACGCAGTATTTT. It codes for CASYGGGRAEPTDTQYF.

This sequence joins TRBV5-6 and TRBJ2-1, with unresolved D. CDR3 length equals 14 residues. Deletions cut 0 bases from V and 0 bases from J, with 4 bases between. In germline, CDR1 is SGHDT, CDR2 YYEEEE. This CDR3 is CASSLDGSYNEQFF. In nucleotides, the CDR3 is TGTGCCAGCAGCTTGGATGGCTCCTACAATGAGCAGTTCTTC.

This chain connects TRBV7-8 to TRBJ1-1; 7 nucleotides align to TRBD1. With 5 bases clipped from V and 3 bases from J, the junction kept 9 bases outside the gene matches. Germline V gene data show CDR1 as SGHVS and CDR2 as FQNEAQ. CDR3 length: 15 residues. The CDR3 coding sequence is TGTGCCAGCAGCGAATTTGACAGGGAGGACACTGAAGCTTTCTTT. It specifies CASSEFDREDTEAFF.

This chain uses TRBV5-1 with TRBJ1-1, with 12 nucleotides matching TRBD1. J lost 0 bases, V lost 2 bases, and 8 bases had no gene match. CDR3 size: 18 residues. The V gene's germline CDR1 is SGHRS and CDR2 YFSETQ. The CDR3 spells CASSLAGTGGAMNTEAFF. The DNA of the CDR3 is TGCGCCAGCAGCTTAGCCGGGACAGGGGGCGCGATGAACACTGAAGCTTTCTTT.

The J gene is TRBJ1-5, the V gene TRBV29-1; 8 bases align to TRBD1. With V trimmed by 4 bases and J by 4 bases, 3 bases remained unmatched. This CDR3 has 13 residues. Germline V CDR1 and CDR2: SQVTM, ANQGSEA. The CDR3 DNA sequence: TGCAGCGTTGCCCAGGGGGCGAATCAGCCCCAGCATTTT. Protein product: CSVAQGANQPQHF.

The chain couples TRBV2 to TRBJ1-2, with D uncertain. The CDR3 loop spans 12 amino acids. V was trimmed by 6 bases and J by 6 bases, leaving 11 bases between them. Germline CDR1 SNHLY, CDR2 FYNNEI. DNA for the CDR3: TGTGCCAGCAGCGCCGACGGCCATGGCTACACCTTC. The encoded protein is CASSADGHGYTF. The entire variable domain, with the rest obtained from reference TRBV2 and TRBJ1-2, is as follows: EPEVTQTPSHQVTQMGQEVILRCVPISNHLYFYWYRQILGQKVEFLVSFYNNEISEKSEIFDDQFSVERPDGSNFTLKIRSTKLEDSAMYFCASSADGHGYTFGSGTRLTVV.

This chain uses TRBV19 with TRBJ2-1; D may correspond to TRBD1 or TRBD2 (6 bases each). The CDR3 covers 15 residues. The germline V and J ends were trimmed by 2 bases and 5 bases, with 13 bases remaining between them. Germline-derived CDR1 and CDR2 are LNHDA and SQIVND (reference sequence). The CDR3 loop is CASSIIRGLDNEQFF. CDR3 DNA: TGTGCCAGTAGTATAATCCGGGGGCTGGACAATGAGCAGTTCTTC.

The chain carries TRBV6-5 and TRBJ1-2, with D tentatively TRBD1 (5 bases). Deletions cut 5 bases from V and 5 bases from J, with 12 bases between. CDR1 is MNHEY, CDR2 SVGAGI, per germline. The CDR3 runs to 13 residues. In DNA form, the CDR3 reads TGTGCCAGCAGTCTAACCGGGGCATATGGCTACACCTTC. Its protein is CASSLTGAYGYTF.

The V gene is TRBV7-9, the J gene TRBJ2-3, with TRBD2 matching 7 bases. In germline, CDR1 is SEHNR, CDR2 FQNEAQ (reference sequence). After removal of 1 base from V and 2 bases from J, the junction contained 12 bases not matched to a gene. The CDR3 is made up of 18 amino acids. CDR3 in amino acids: CASSLGGRADRNTDTQYF. The CDR3 region has the DNA TGTGCCAGCAGCTTAGGGGGGAGGGCGGATCGGAACACAGATACGCAGTATTTT.

J is TRBJ2-2 and V is TRBV2; possible D gene TRBD1, 6 bases. Germline CDR1 SNHLY, CDR2 FYNNEI. V dropped 5 bases and J dropped 1 base, with 11 bases sitting between them. This CDR3 region has 15 residues. CDR3 DNA: TGTGCCAGCAGTCCGGGACAACAGAACACCGGGGAGCTGTTTTTT. Protein product: CASSPGQQNTGELFF. Full variable domain (missing parts from reference TRBV2 and TRBJ2-2): EPEVTQTPSHQVTQMGQEVILRCVPISNHLYFYWYRQILGQKVEFLVSFYNNEISEKSEIFDDQFSVERPDGSNFTLKIRSTKLEDSAMYFCASSPGQQNTGELFFGEGSRLTVL.